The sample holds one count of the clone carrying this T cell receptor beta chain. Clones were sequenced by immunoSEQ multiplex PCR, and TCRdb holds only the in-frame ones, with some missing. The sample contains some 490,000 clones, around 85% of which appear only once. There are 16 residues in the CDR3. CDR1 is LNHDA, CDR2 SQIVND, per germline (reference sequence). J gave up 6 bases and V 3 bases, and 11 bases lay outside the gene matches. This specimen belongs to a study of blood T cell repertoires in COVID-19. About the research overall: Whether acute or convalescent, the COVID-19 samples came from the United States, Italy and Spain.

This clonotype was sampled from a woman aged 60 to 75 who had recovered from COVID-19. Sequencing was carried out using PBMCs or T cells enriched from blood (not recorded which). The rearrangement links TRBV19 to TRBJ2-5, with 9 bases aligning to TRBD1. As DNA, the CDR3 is TGTGCCAGTAGTATTCCCGGCGGACAGGGGAGGCAGACCCAGTACTTC. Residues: CASSIPGGQGRQTQYF.